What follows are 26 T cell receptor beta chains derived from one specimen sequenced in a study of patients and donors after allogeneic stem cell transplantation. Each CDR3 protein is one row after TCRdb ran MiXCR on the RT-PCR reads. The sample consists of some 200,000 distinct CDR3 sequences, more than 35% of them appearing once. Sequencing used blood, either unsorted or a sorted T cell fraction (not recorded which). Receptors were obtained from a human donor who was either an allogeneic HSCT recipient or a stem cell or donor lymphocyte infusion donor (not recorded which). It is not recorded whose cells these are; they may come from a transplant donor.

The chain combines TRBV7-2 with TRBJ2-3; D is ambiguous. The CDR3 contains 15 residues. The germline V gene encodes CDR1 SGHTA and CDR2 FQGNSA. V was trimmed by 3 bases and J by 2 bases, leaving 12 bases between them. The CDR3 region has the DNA TGTGCCAGCAGCTTGGCCGCTACAACCACAGATACGCAGTATTTT. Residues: CASSLAATTTDTQYF. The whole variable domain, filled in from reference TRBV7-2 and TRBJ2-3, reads GAGVSQSPSNKVTEKGKDVELRCDPISGHTALYWYRQSLGQGLEFLIYFQGNSAPDKSGLPSDRFSAERTGGSVSTLTIQRTQQEDSAVYLCASSLAATTTDTQYFGPGTRLTVL.

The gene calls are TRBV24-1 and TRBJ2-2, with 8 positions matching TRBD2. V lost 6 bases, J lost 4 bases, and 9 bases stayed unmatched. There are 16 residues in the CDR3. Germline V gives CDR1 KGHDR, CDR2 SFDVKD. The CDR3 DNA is TGTGCCACCAGTTCTCCGGGACTAGGAGGCACCGGGGAGCTGTTTTTT. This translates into CATSSPGLGGTGELFF.

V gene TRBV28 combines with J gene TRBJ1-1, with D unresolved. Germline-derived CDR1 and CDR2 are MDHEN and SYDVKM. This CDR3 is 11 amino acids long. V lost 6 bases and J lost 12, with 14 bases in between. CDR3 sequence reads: CASRRHYSPFF. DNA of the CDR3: TGTGCCAGCAGACGCCACTACAGCCCTTTCTTT.

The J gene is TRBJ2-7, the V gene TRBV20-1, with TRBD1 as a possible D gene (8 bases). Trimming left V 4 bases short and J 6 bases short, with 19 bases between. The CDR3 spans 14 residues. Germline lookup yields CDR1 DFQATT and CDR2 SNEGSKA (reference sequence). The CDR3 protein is CSATRTGRVREQYF. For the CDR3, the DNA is TGCAGTGCTACCCGGACAGGGAGGGTACGCGAGCAGTACTTC.

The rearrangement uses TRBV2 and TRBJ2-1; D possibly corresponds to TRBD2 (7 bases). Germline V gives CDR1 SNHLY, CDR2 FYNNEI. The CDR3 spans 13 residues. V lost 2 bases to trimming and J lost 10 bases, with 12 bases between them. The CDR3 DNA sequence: TGTGCCAGCAGTGAATCGCGGGGGCTAGAGCAGTTCTTC. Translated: CASSESRGLEQFF. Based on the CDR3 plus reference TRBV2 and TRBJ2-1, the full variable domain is EPEVTQTPSHQVTQMGQEVILRCVPISNHLYFYWYRQILGQKVEFLVSFYNNEISEKSEIFDDQFSVERPDGSNFTLKIRSTKLEDSAMYFCASSESRGLEQFFGPGTRLTVL.

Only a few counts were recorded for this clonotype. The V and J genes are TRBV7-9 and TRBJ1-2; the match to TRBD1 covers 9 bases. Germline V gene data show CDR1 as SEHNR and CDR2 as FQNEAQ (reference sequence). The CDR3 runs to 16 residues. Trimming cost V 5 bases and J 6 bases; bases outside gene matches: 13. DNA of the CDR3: TGTGCCAGCAGCCCAACCAAGGGACAGGGAATCGATGGCTACACCTTC. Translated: CASSPTKGQGIDGYTF.

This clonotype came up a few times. CDR3 sequence (DNA): TGCACCTGTGTCCCTTTCGAACCTGAAGCTTTCTTT. This gives the protein CTCVPFEPEAFF. This rearrangement joins TRBV29-1 to TRBJ1-1; no reliable D call. The CDR3 has 12 residues. The germline V gene has CDR1 SQVTM and CDR2 ANQGSEA.

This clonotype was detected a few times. CDR3 sequence: CASSQDISGVGTEAFF. For the CDR3, the DNA is TGTGCCAGCAGCCAAGATATATCAGGGGTCGGTACTGAAGCTTTCTTT. The J gene is TRBJ1-1, the V gene TRBV4-2; D possibly corresponds to TRBD1 (6 bases). V lost 0 bases and J lost 5, with 16 bases in between. CDR3 length: 16 residues. CDR1 and CDR2 (germline): LGHNA, YNFKEQ.

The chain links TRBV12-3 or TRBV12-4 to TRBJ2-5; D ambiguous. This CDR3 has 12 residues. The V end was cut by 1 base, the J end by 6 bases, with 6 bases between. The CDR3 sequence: CASSLGGKTQYF. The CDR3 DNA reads TGTGCCAGCAGTTTAGGAGGCAAGACCCAGTACTTC.

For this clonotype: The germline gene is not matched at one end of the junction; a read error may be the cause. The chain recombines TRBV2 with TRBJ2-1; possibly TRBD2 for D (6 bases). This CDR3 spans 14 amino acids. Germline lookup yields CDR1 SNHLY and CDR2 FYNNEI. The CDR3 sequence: CASSDGVADTLGSF. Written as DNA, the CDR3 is TGTGCCAGCAGTGACGGGGTAGCGGACACGCTTGGGTCCTTC.

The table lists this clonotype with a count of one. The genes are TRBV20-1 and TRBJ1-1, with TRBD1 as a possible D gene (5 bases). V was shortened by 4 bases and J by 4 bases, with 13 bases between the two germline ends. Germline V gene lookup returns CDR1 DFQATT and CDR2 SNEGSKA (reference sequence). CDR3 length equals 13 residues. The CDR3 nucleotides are TGCAGTGCTATCACAGGAGCGTTCACTGAAGCTTTCTTT. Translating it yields CSAITGAFTEAFF.

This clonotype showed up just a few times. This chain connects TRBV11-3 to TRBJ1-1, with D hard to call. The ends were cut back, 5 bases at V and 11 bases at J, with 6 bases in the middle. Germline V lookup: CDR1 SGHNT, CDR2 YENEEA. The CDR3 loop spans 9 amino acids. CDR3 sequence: CASSISAFF. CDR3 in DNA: TGTGCCAGCAGCATCTCTGCTTTCTTT.

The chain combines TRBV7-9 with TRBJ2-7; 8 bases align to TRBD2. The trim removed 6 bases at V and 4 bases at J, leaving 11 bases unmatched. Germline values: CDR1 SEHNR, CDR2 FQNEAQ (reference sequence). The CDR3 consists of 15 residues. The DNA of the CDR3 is TGTGCCAGCAGTTTTTTGGGAGCGGGAGTATACGAGCAGTACTTC. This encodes CASSFLGAGVYEQYF.

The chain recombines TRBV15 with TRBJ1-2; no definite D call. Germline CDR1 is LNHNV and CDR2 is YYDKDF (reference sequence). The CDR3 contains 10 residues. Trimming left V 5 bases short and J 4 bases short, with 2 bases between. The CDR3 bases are TGTGCCACCAGCTCCTATGGCTACACCTTC. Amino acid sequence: CATSSYGYTF.

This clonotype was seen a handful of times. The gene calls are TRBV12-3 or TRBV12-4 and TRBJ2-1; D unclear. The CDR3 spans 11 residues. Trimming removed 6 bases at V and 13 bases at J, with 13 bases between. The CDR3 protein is CASSPVGEQFF. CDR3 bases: TGTGCCAGCAGCCCCGTCGGTGAACAGTTCTTC.

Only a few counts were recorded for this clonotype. CDR3 in DNA: TGCGCCAGCAGCTTGGCGCTGGGGGGGATGAACACTGAAGCTTTCTTT. Protein sequence: CASSLALGGMNTEAFF. The genes are TRBV5-1 and TRBJ1-1; TRBD1 is a possible D gene (5 bases). CDR3 size: 16 residues. The germline CDR1 and CDR2 sequences are SGHRS and YFSETQ. Trimming removed 0 bases from V and 0 bases from J, with 12 bases in between.

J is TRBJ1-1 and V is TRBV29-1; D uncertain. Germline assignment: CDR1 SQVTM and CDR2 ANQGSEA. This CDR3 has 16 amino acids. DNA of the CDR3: TGCACAACCCTCGGGGAGCCTCTCCACATGAACACTGAAGCTTTCTTT. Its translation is CTTLGEPLHMNTEAFF.

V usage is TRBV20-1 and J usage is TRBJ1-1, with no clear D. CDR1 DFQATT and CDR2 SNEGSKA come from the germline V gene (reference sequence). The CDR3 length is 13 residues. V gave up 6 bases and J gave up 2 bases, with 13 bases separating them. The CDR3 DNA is TGCAGTGCACGAGAGCGGGGAAACACTGAAGCTTTCTTT. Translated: CSARERGNTEAFF.

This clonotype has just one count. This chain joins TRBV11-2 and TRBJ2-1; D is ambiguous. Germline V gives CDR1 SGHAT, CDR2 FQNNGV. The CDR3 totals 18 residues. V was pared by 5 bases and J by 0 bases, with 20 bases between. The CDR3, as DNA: TGTGCCAGCAGCCCGAGGAGCTTTTTTTCCCTCTCCTACAATGAGCAGTTCTTC. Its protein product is CASSPRSFFSLSYNEQFF.

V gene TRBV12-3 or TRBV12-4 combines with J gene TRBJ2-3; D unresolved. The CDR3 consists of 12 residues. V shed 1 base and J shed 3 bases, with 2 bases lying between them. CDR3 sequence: CASSLVTDTQYF. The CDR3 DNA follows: TGTGCCAGCAGTTTAGTAACAGATACGCAGTATTTT.

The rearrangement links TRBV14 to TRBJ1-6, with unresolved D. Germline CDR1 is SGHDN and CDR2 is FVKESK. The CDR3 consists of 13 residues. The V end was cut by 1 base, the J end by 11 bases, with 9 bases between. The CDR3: CASSQGSQTPLHF. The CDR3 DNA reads TGTGCCAGCAGCCAAGGAAGCCAGACACCCCTCCACTTT.

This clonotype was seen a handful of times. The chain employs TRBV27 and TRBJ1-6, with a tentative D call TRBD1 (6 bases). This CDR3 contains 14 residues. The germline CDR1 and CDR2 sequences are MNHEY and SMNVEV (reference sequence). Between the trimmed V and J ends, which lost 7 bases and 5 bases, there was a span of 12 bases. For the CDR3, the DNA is TGTGCCAGCACGGGAAGGGGGGATAATTCACCCCTCCACTTT. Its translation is CASTGRGDNSPLHF.

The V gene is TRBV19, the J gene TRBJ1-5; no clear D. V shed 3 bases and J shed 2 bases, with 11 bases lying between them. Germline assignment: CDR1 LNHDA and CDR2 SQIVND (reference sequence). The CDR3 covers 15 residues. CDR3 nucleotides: TGTGCCAGTAGTATCACAGTATTCGGCAATCAGCCCCAGCATTTT. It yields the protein CASSITVFGNQPQHF.

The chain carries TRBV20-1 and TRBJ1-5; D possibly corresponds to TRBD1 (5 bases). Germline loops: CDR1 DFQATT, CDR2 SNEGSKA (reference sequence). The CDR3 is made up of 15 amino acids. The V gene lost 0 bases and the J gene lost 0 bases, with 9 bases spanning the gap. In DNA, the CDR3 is TGCAGTGCTAGAGAGGGGGGACTTAGCAATCAGCCCCAGCATTTT. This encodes CSAREGGLSNQPQHF.

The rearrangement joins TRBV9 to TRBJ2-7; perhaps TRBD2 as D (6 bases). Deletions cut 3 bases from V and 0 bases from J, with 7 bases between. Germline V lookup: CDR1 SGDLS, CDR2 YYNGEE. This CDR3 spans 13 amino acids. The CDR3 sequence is CASSEDYSYEQYF. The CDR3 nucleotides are TGTGCCAGCAGCGAGGACTACTCCTACGAGCAGTACTTC.

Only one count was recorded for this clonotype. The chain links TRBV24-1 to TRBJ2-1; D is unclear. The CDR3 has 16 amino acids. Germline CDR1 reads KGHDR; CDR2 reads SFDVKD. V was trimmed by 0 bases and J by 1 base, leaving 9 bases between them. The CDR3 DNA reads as TGTGCCACCAGTGATTTGGAGCAGAAATCCTACAATGAGCAGTTCTTC. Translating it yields CATSDLEQKSYNEQFF.